This paragraph reports one T cell receptor beta chain. The antigen is undetermined. Repertoires were generated with immunoSEQ multiplex PCR, while TCRdb's copy carries only in-frame clones and drops some. The sample shows some 100,000 clones, approximately 90% of them seen only once. The data originate from a study of T cell responses to AZD1222 COVID-19 vaccine. Study-wide points: Epitopes outside B.1.351 and B.1.1.7 mutated regions reportedly drew nearly half of spike TCRs. Only 5 to 7 AZD1222 recipients tested seropositive at baseline.

V was clipped by 0 bases and J by 2 bases; unmatched bases: 5. The V gene's germline CDR1 is MNHEY and CDR2 SVGAGI. The CDR3 sequence is 16 residues long. The TCR originated in an adult in good health. The sample here was peripheral blood, taken on day 0 of AZD1222 vaccination. The gene calls are TRBV6-5 and TRBJ2-3, with 7 bases matching TRBD1. CDR3 protein: CASSYSGTETTDTQYF. The CDR3 DNA reads TGTGCCAGCAGTTACTCTGGGACAGAAACCACAGATACGCAGTATTTT.